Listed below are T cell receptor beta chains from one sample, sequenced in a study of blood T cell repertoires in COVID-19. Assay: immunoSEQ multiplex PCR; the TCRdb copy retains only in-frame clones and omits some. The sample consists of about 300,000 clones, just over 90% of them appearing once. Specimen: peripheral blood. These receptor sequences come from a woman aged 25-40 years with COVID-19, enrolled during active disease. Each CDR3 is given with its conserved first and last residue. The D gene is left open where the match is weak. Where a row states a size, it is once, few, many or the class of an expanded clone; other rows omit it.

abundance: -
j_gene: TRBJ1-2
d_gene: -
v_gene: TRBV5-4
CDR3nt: TGTGCCGCCAGCGCTGGGTTCGAACGACGGGGCTACACCTTC
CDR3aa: CAASAGFERRGYTF

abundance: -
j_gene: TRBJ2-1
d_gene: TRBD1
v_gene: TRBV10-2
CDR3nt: TGCGCCAGCGCACAGGGGACCTACAATGAGCAGTTCTTC
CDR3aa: CASAQGTYNEQFF

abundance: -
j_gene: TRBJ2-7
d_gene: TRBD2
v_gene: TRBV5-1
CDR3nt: TGCGCCAGCAGCTCGGGACTAGCGGGAAGAACCTACGAGCAGTACTTC
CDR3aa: CASSSGLAGRTYEQYF

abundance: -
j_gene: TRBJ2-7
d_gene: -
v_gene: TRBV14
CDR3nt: TGTGCCAGCAGCCAAGGGTCGGCTAGATCCTACGAGCAGTACTTC
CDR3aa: CASSQGSARSYEQYF

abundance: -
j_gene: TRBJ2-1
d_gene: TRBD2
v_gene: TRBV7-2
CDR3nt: TGTGCCAGCAGCACGACTAGCGGGAGAAGGGACAATGAGCAGTTCTTC
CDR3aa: CASSTTSGRRDNEQFF

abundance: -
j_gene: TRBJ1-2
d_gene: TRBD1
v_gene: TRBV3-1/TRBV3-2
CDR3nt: TGTGCCAGCAGCTACAGGGGCGGCTACACCTTC
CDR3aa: CASSYRGGYTF

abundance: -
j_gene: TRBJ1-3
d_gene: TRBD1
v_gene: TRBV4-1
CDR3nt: TGCGCCAGCAGCCCGGGACAGGGGGCCAACTCTGGAAACACCATATATTTT
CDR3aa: CASSPGQGANSGNTIYF

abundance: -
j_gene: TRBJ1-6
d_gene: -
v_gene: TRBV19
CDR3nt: TGTGCCAGTAGTACCTCAGGGGTGGTCAATTTACGCCTCCACTTT
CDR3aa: CASSTSGVVNLRLHF

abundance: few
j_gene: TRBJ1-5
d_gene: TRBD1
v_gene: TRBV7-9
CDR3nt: TGTGCCAGCAGCTTAGGGGACAGCTCCAATCAGCCCCAGCATTTT
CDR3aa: CASSLGDSSNQPQHF

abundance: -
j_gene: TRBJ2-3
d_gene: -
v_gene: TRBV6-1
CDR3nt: TGTGCCAGCAGTGAAGCGGAGGTTGGGAAAGATACGCAGTATTTT
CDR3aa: CASSEAEVGKDTQYF

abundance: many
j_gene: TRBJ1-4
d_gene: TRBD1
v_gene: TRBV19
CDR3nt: TGTGCCAGTAGTATATTACAGGGGGGTGAAAAACTGTTTTTT
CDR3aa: CASSILQGGEKLFF

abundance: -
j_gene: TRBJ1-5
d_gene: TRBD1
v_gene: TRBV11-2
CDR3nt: TGTGCCAGCAGCCCTCAGGGGGAAGGGGGTCAGCCCCAGCATTTT
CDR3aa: CASSPQGEGGQPQHF

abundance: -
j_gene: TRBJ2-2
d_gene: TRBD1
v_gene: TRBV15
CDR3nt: TGTGCCACCAGCACCTACAGGGGTGACACCGGGGAGCTGTTTTTT
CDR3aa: CATSTYRGDTGELFF

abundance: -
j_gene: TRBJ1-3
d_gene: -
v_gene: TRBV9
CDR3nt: TGTGCCAGCAGCGCCATTACAGGGACTGGAAACACCATATATTTT
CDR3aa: CASSAITGTGNTIYF

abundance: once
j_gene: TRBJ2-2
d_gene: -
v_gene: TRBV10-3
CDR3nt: TGTGCCATCAGTGAGTCGACGGGGGTCGGCACCGGGGAGCTGTTTTTT
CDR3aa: CAISESTGVGTGELFF

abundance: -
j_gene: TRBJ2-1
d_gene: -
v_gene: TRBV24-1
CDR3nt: TGTGCCACCAGTGACGCGACTAGTTTTTCTGAGCAGTTCTTC
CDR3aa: CATSDATSFSEQFF

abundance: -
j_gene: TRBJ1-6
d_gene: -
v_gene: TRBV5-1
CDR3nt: TGCGCCAGCAGCTATGACGGGGTTAATTCACCCCTCCACTTT
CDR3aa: CASSYDGVNSPLHF

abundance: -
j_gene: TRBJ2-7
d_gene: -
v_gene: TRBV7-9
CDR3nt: TGTGCCAGCAGCACCAACGCAGGGCAGGGGGGCGAGCAGTACTTC
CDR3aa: CASSTNAGQGGEQYF

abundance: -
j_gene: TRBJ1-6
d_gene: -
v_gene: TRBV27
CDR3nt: TGTGCCAGCAGTTTAGGTTCAGGGGAGCTGCCCCACTTT
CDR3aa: CASSLGSGELPHF

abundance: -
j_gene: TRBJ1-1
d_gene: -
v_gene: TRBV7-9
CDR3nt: TGTGCCAGCAGCTTAGGAGGGCTGGTGAACACTGAAGCTTTCTTT
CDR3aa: CASSLGGLVNTEAFF

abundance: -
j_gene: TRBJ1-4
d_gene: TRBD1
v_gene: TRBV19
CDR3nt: TGTGCCAGTAGTCACGGAGGGCGACAGGGAGCAAATGAAAAACTGTTTTTT
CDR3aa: CASSHGGRQGANEKLFF

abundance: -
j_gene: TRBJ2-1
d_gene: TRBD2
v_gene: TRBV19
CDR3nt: TGTGCCAGTAGTATTGGGAGCGGGGTCCGGGGCAATGAGCAGTTCTTC
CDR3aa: CASSIGSGVRGNEQFF